Below are 11 T cell receptor beta chains sequenced from a single sample in a study of T cell repertoires in cytomegalovirus infection. Via MiXCR, TCRdb re-called the reads, giving one row per CDR3 protein. The table has about 490,000 distinct CDR3 sequences, 11% seen once; the top ten hold about 10%. Sequenced: PBMCs. The receptors were gathered from a human donor in good health (CMV status not recorded). Some clones in this sample may be carry-over from other donors' samples.

This clonotype turned up a few times. V is TRBV24-1 and J is TRBJ2-1; 8 nucleotides agree with TRBD2. The CDR3 is 17 amino acids. V lost 1 base to trimming and J lost 5 bases; unmatched junction nucleotides: 9. CDR1 and CDR2 (germline): KGHDR, SFDVKD. The CDR3 loop reads CATSDFRGTSTHNEQFF. The CDR3, as DNA: TGTGCCACCAGTGATTTCCGAGGGACTAGTACCCACAATGAGCAGTTCTTC.

This clonotype was seen a handful of times. This chain uses TRBV28 with TRBJ2-7, with D possibly called TRBD1 or TRBD2 (5 bases each). The V gene's germline CDR1 is MDHEN and CDR2 SYDVKM. V dropped 5 bases and J dropped 7 bases, with 21 bases sitting between them. The CDR3 extends over 15 amino acids. The DNA of the CDR3 is TGTGCCAGCAGTGGCATGGGGACCTCCCTGGGAGAGCAGTACTTC. Amino acids: CASSGMGTSLGEQYF.

This clonotype was detected many times. The chain carries TRBV19 and TRBJ1-2, with 9 positions matching TRBD1. CDR1 and CDR2 (germline): LNHDA, SQIVND (reference sequence). The trim removed 5 bases at V and 5 bases at J, leaving 6 bases unmatched. The CDR3 totals 14 residues. The CDR3 here is CASSPQDRGYGYTF. CDR3 DNA: TGTGCCAGTAGTCCCCAAGACAGGGGGTATGGCTACACCTTC.

This clonotype has ten or more counts. The J gene is TRBJ1-3, the V gene TRBV6-1; no definite D call. The germline V and J ends were trimmed by 6 bases and 0 bases, with 9 bases remaining between them. The germline CDR1 and CDR2 sequences are MNHNS and SASEGT. The CDR3 sequence is 14 residues long. In DNA form, the CDR3 reads TGTGCCAGCAGCCGGACGTACTCTGGAAACACCATATATTTT. Amino acid sequence: CASSRTYSGNTIYF.

This clonotype was recorded at least ten times. The chain couples TRBV5-4 to TRBJ2-6; D not resolved. CDR3 length: 16 amino acids. The V end was cut by 0 bases, the J end by 2 bases, with 9 bases between. Germline V gene sequence: CDR1 SGHNT, CDR2 YYREEE (reference sequence). The CDR3 coding sequence is TGTGCCAGCAGCTTGGCGTTAGGTGCTGGGGCCAACGTCCTGACTTTC. Residues: CASSLALGAGANVLTF.

The sample holds many counts of this clonotype. The gene calls are TRBV12-3 or TRBV12-4 and TRBJ2-7, with 7 bases that match TRBD2. The CDR3 is 14 amino acids. V lost 1 base, J lost 4 bases, and 4 bases stayed unmatched. The CDR3 sequence: CASSLGLAEYEQYF. CDR3 DNA sequence: TGTGCCAGCAGTTTAGGGCTAGCGGAGTACGAGCAGTACTTC.

This clonotype was detected ten times or more. The chain's CDR3 is CASRRTSGGYNEQFF. CDR3 in DNA: TGTGCCAGCAGACGGACTAGCGGGGGGTACAATGAGCAGTTCTTC. The chain links TRBV12-3 or TRBV12-4 to TRBJ2-1, with TRBD2 matching over 14 bases. The CDR3 contains 15 residues. J gave up 4 bases and V 6 bases, and 2 bases lay outside the gene matches.

There are many counts of this clonotype. This chain joins TRBV12-3 or TRBV12-4 and TRBJ2-4; either TRBD1 or TRBD2 may fit D (5 bases each). V was shortened by 0 bases and J by 10 bases, with 10 bases between the two germline ends. This CDR3 is built from 13 residues. The CDR3 loop reads CASSLAMGEIQYF. The CDR3 nucleotides are TGTGCCAGCAGTTTAGCCATGGGGGAAATTCAGTACTTC.

This chain links TRBV4-1 with TRBJ2-3, with D unclear. The V end lost 3 bases, the J end lost 6 bases, and 7 bases lay between the germline ends. The CDR3 has 12 residues. Germline lookup yields CDR1 MGHRA and CDR2 YSYEKL. This chain's CDR3 is CASSHSADTQYF. CDR3 DNA sequence: TGCGCCAGCAGCCACTCGGCGGATACGCAGTATTTT.

This clonotype was detected many times. V is TRBV2 and J is TRBJ1-2, with TRBD1 matching over 7 bases. The ends lost 8 bases at V and 1 base at J; junction bases unmatched: 1. Per the germline V gene, CDR1 is SNHLY and CDR2 is FYNNEI. The CDR3 has 12 amino acids. CDR3 DNA sequence: TGTGCCAGCGACAGGGATAACTATGGCTACACCTTC. It codes for CASDRDNYGYTF. The whole variable domain, remainder taken from reference TRBV2 and TRBJ1-2, is EPEVTQTPSHQVTQMGQEVILRCVPISNHLYFYWYRQILGQKVEFLVSFYNNEISEKSEIFDDQFSVERPDGSNFTLKIRSTKLEDSAMYFCASDRDNYGYTFGSGTRLTVV.

This clonotype was observed at least ten times. This rearrangement joins TRBV6-5 to TRBJ2-7; 14 nucleotides line up with TRBD2. The CDR3 covers 16 residues. The V gene end was trimmed by 6 bases and the J gene end by 2 bases; junction bases not matched to a gene: 6. The germline V gene has CDR1 MNHEY and CDR2 SVGAGI. CDR3 nucleotides: TGTGCCAGCAGCCGGGGACTAGCGGGGGACGCCTACGAGCAGTACTTC. Translating it yields CASSRGLAGDAYEQYF.